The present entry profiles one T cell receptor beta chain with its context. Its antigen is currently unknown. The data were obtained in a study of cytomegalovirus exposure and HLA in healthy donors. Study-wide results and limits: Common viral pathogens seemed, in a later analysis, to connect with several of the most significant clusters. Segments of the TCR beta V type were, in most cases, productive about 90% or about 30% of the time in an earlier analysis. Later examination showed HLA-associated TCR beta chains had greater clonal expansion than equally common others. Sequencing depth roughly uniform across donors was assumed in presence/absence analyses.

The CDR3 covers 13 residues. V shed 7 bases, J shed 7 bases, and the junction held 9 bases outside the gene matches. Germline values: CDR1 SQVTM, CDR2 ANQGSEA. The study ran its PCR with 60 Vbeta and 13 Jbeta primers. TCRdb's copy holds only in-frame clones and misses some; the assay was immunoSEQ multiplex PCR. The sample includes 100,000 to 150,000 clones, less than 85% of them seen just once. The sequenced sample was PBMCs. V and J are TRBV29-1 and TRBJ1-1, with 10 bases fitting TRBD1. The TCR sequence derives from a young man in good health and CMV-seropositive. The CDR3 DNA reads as TGCAGCGCTGACAGGGGGCGTTTAGATGAAGCTTTCTTT. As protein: CSADRGRLDEAFF.